These T cell receptor beta chains were read from a single sample in a study of control samples from healthy donors and cancer patients. Data came from immunoSEQ multiplex PCR; TCRdb stores just in-frame clones and leaves some out. The table includes about 75,000 clones, roughly 80% detected once. Sequencing was done on a sample of blood. Receptors were obtained from a man aged 50-59 years in good health. CDR3s include the opening cysteine and the closing phenylalanine or tryptophan. The D gene is left open where the match is weak. Size tells how often a clone was seen (once, few, many) or the class of an expanded clone, and some rows leave it out.

j_gene | d_gene | abundance | v_gene | CDR3nt | CDR3aa
TRBJ2-7 | TRBD1 | - | TRBV5-1 | TGCGCCAGCAGCGGGGACAGGGGGCTATACGAGCAGTACTTC | CASSGDRGLYEQYF
TRBJ2-5 | - | - | TRBV6-5 | TGTGCCAGCAGTTGGGGACCTCAAGAGACCCAGTACTTC | CASSWGPQETQYF
TRBJ1-3 | - | - | TRBV24-1 | TGTGCCACCAGTGACCCCACGCCCGAGGTCCCTGGAAACACCATATATTTT | CATSDPTPEVPGNTIYF
TRBJ2-5 | - | - | TRBV5-1 | TGCGCCAGCAGCTTGGACAGGGTAGGGCAGGAGACCCAGTACTTC | CASSLDRVGQETQYF
TRBJ2-1 | - | once | TRBV10-3 | TGTGCCATCAGCCCCGGTCAGGGGAGAGGATCCTACAATGAGCAGTTCTTC | CAISPGQGRGSYNEQFF
TRBJ1-4 | - | - | TRBV6-1 | TGTGCCAGCGAAAGGGGGAGAGGTGAAAAACTGTTTTTT | CASERGRGEKLFF
TRBJ2-3 | TRBD2 | - | TRBV11-3 | TGTGCCAGCAGCTCCTCCGGGGGGGGGCTTGGCACAGATACGCAGTATTTT | CASSSSGGGLGTDTQYF
TRBJ2-2 | - | - | TRBV24-1 | TGTGCCACCAGTGTGGGGGCCAACACCGGGGAGCTGTTTTTT | CATSVGANTGELFF
TRBJ2-5 | - | - | TRBV30 | TGTGCCTGGAGTGTAGTGGAATTCCCTCGGACCCAGTACTTC | CAWSVVEFPRTQYF
TRBJ2-1 | TRBD2 | - | TRBV29-1 | TGCAGCGCCCCTGGCGGGAGGGTTAGTGAGCAGTTCTTC | CSAPGGRVSEQFF